The 32 T cell receptor beta chains below were found in one sample sequenced in a study of blood T cells in healthy people across ages. Then a second PCR, running roughly 7 to 11 cycles, was carried out with a sample-barcoded 5' primer and a J-beta primer mix. TCRdb analysed the 5' RACE reads with MiXCR anew, one entry per CDR3 protein. Of about 1 million distinct CDR3 sequences in the sample, under 55% were seen once. Input material: blood. These receptors came from a woman aged 60-70 years in good health.

This clonotype appeared once. The CDR3 DNA sequence: TGTGCCAGCACCGACAGGCGGACTAATGAAAAACTGTTTTTT. Amino acids: CASTDRRTNEKLFF. The genes are TRBV12-3 or TRBV12-4 and TRBJ1-4; TRBD1 might be the D (6 bases). The CDR3 sequence is 14 residues long. V lost 7 bases, J lost 2 bases, and 11 bases lay in between.

This clonotype was seen a few times. The rearrangement links TRBV20-1 to TRBJ2-3, with D perhaps TRBD2 (6 bases). Trimming cost V 3 bases and J 4 bases, with 14 bases left between them. CDR1 is DFQATT and CDR2 is SNEGSKA in the germline V gene (reference sequence). The CDR3 extends over 14 amino acids. The CDR3 nucleotides are TGCAGTGCTAGTCGGCCTAGCGTTGCAGATACGCAGTATTTT. As protein: CSASRPSVADTQYF.

This clonotype has only a few counts. The chain recombines TRBV27 with TRBJ2-7; TRBD2 matches at 8 bases. This CDR3 has 18 residues. In germline, CDR1 is MNHEY, CDR2 SMNVEV (reference sequence). Trimming removed 5 bases from V and 3 bases from J; junction bases left unmatched: 18. CDR3 in DNA: TGTGCCAGCAGTCCCGTGGGAGCCGGGAGGGCCGGGTACTACGAGCAGTACTTC. Translated, it gives CASSPVGAGRAGYYEQYF.

The chain has TRBV3-1 and TRBJ2-7; a weak D match, TRBD2 (6 bases). There are 14 residues in the CDR3. Per the germline V gene, CDR1 is LGHDT and CDR2 is YNNKEL (reference sequence). Trimming cost V 6 bases and J 0 bases, with 12 bases left between them. The CDR3 DNA reads as TGTGCCAGCAGGCGGGACGGATACTCCTACGAGCAGTACTTC. The encoded protein is CASRRDGYSYEQYF.

This clonotype was seen more than once but under ten times. A much more abundant neighbour one base away suggests this may be a read error. The chain uses TRBV29-1 and TRBJ2-5; D is unresolved. Trimming pared 4 bases from V and 11 bases from J, leaving 11 bases between. Germline CDR1 reads SQVTM; CDR2 reads ANQGSEA. The CDR3 runs to 10 residues. CDR3 DNA: TGCAGCGTTGCGGTCAGTGAGCAGTACTTC. Amino acid sequence: CSVAVSEQYF.

This clonotype was recorded once. A read error may be the cause here, since a much bigger clone is one base away. V gene TRBV5-8 combines with J gene TRBJ2-5; D gene ambiguous. The germline V gene encodes CDR1 SGHTS and CDR2 YDEGEE. V lost 4 bases and J 4 bases, leaving 5 bases between the germline ends. This CDR3 is built from 11 residues. DNA for the CDR3: TGTGCCAGCAGCGCAATAGAGACCCAGTACTTC. This encodes CASSAIETQYF.

V usage is TRBV10-3 and J usage is TRBJ2-1, with D possibly TRBD2 on 8 matching bases. The DNA end is a closer match to TRBJ2-7, so the J assignment may be wrong. This CDR3 has 15 residues. Germline V lookup: CDR1 ENHRY, CDR2 SYGVKD. CDR3 in DNA: TGTGCCACGGAAGCGGGGGACAGCTCCTACAATGAGCAGTACTTC. Translated: CATEAGDSSYNEQYF.

This clonotype was seen only a few times. This sequence joins TRBV29-1 and TRBJ2-3, with D uncertain. The length of the CDR3 is 11 residues. Trimming stripped 3 bases from V and 4 bases from J, with 5 bases between. Germline-derived CDR1 and CDR2 are SQVTM and ANQGSEA. As DNA, the CDR3 is TGCAGCGTTGATTTGGCAGATACGCAGTATTTT. The encoded protein is CSVDLADTQYF.

There are a few counts of this clonotype. The rearrangement uses TRBV29-1 and TRBJ2-7; either TRBD1 or TRBD2 may fit D (6 bases each). The CDR3 is 13 residues long. Germline CDR1 and CDR2: SQVTM and ANQGSEA. The V end lost 4 bases, the J end lost 4 bases, and 14 bases lay between the germline ends. CDR3 loop: CSVVWGARYEQYF. CDR3 in DNA: TGCAGCGTTGTATGGGGGGCGAGGTACGAGCAGTACTTC.

This clonotype was observed a handful of times. The genes are TRBV9 and TRBJ2-1; D is possibly TRBD2 (6 bases). The CDR3 loop spans 16 amino acids. V gave up 3 bases and J gave up 8 bases, with 21 bases separating them. Germline values: CDR1 SGDLS, CDR2 YYNGEE. CDR3 in DNA: TGTGCCAGCAGCGAGAGGACCGGGGGTGCGGGCGATGAGCAGTTCTTC. Its protein product is CASSERTGGAGDEQFF.

The chain employs TRBV5-1 and TRBJ2-1, with D tentatively TRBD2 (5 bases). Trimming pared 2 bases from V and 3 bases from J, leaving 12 bases between. Germline CDR1 is SGHRS and CDR2 is YFSETQ. CDR3 size: 15 residues. For the CDR3, the DNA is TGCGCCAGCAGCTTCGGGAACGCAGGCTACAATGAGCAGTTCTTC. Translated: CASSFGNAGYNEQFF.

A few counts support this clonotype. The chain links TRBV9 to TRBJ1-2; D is uncertain. Between the trimmed V and J ends, which lost 0 bases and 7 bases, there was a span of 10 bases. This CDR3 has 13 residues. The V gene's germline CDR1 is SGDLS and CDR2 YYNGEE. CDR3 nucleotides: TGTGCCAGCAGCGTAGATGGGTTACTTGGCTACACCTTC. It specifies CASSVDGLLGYTF.

The chain is built from TRBV6-5 and TRBJ1-5, with no clear D. This CDR3 region has 15 residues. Germline lookup yields CDR1 MNHEY and CDR2 SVGAGI. The V end was cut by 2 bases, the J end by 0 bases, with 8 bases between. CDR3 DNA sequence: TGTGCCAGCAGTTACAGGCCGGATAGCAATCAGCCCCAGCATTTT. Protein product: CASSYRPDSNQPQHF.

This clonotype showed up just a few times. This rearrangement joins TRBV6-6 to TRBJ2-7; maybe TRBD1 (5 bases). V lost 5 bases and J lost 6, with 23 bases in between. The CDR3 contains 16 residues. The germline gives CDR1 MNHNY, CDR2 SVGAGI (reference sequence). CDR3 sequence reads: CASSPTRVGATREQYF. CDR3 sequence (DNA): TGTGCCAGCAGTCCTACGAGAGTAGGGGCGACTCGCGAGCAGTACTTC.

This clonotype was recorded a few times. V is TRBV7-3 and J is TRBJ2-7, with 14 bases aligning to TRBD2. The germline gives CDR1 SGHTA, CDR2 FQGTGA. With 5 bases clipped from V and 3 bases from J, the junction kept 9 bases outside the gene matches. The CDR3 runs 17 residues. Here the CDR3 reads CASSPGTSGSFNYEQYF. In DNA form, the CDR3 reads TGTGCCAGCAGCCCCGGGACTAGCGGGAGTTTTAACTACGAGCAGTACTTC.

Only a few counts were recorded for this clonotype. The junction differs from germline at one of its ends, possibly a read error. The chain couples TRBV13 to TRBJ2-1; D uncertain. The germline V gene has CDR1 PRHDT and CDR2 FYEKMQ (reference sequence). The CDR3 totals 15 residues. DNA for the CDR3: TGTGCCAGCAGCTTAGTGGCTAGAGCCTATAATGAGCAGTTCTTC. Translated, it gives CASSLVARAYNEQFF.

The J gene is TRBJ2-3, the V gene TRBV6-2 or TRBV6-3, with 11 nucleotides matching TRBD2. Germline V CDR1 and CDR2: MNHEY, SVGEGT. The length of the CDR3 is 18 residues. V shed 6 bases, J shed 8 bases, and the junction held 19 bases outside the gene matches. CDR3 sequence (DNA): TGTGCCAGCAGGGGGAAACCGACTAGCGGGGCCGACGTGGTTACGCAGTATTTT. Translating gives CASRGKPTSGADVVTQYF.

There are a few counts of this clonotype. J is TRBJ2-1 and V is TRBV5-1; 12 nucleotides align to TRBD2. This CDR3 region has 17 residues. J lost 1 base, V lost 4 bases, and 6 bases had no gene match. Germline lookup yields CDR1 SGHRS and CDR2 YFSETQ. The CDR3 protein is CASSPGLAGRSYNEQFF. The CDR3 DNA sequence: TGCGCCAGCAGCCCTGGACTAGCGGGGCGGTCCTACAATGAGCAGTTCTTC.

This clonotype has only a few counts. V gene TRBV28 combines with J gene TRBJ2-1; D ambiguous. CDR1 is MDHEN and CDR2 is SYDVKM in the germline V gene. V dropped 6 bases and J dropped 7 bases, with 7 bases sitting between them. This CDR3 is 11 amino acids long. DNA of the CDR3: TGTGCCAGCAGGGTGGAGAATGAGCAGTTCTTC. It is translated as CASRVENEQFF.

The rearrangement uses TRBV4-1 and TRBJ2-3, with 11 bases matching TRBD2. This CDR3 comprises 17 residues. Germline CDR1 reads MGHRA; CDR2 reads YSYEKL. Unmatched junction bases numbered 9, after V lost 1 base and J lost 6 bases. In nucleotides, the CDR3 is TGCGCCAGCAGCCAAGCCCCGACTAGCGGGGCGCGGGATACGCAGTATTTT. Amino acid sequence: CASSQAPTSGARDTQYF.

The chain links TRBV5-1 to TRBJ1-1; possibly TRBD1 for D (5 bases). V gave up 0 bases and J gave up 5 bases, with 11 bases separating them. Germline CDR1 and CDR2: SGHRS and YFSETQ. The CDR3 length is 14 residues. CDR3 residues: CASSLDGRGTEAFF. In DNA form, the CDR3 reads TGCGCCAGCAGCTTGGATGGACGGGGGACTGAAGCTTTCTTT.

This clonotype was observed a few times. DNA of the CDR3: TGTGCCAGCAGTGAAATTACTAGCGGATACACAGATACGCAGTATTTT. Protein product: CASSEITSGYTDTQYF. This chain joins TRBV2 and TRBJ2-3; the match to TRBD2 covers 8 bases. The junction had 6 bases not matched to a gene; V was cut back by 2 bases and J by 2 bases. CDR3 length: 16 residues. The germline gives CDR1 SNHLY, CDR2 FYNNEI.

The chain is built from TRBV9 and TRBJ1-2; 9 nucleotides match TRBD1. The CDR3 is 14 residues long. With 0 bases clipped from V and 7 bases from J, the junction kept 4 bases outside the gene matches. CDR1 is SGDLS and CDR2 is YYNGEE in the germline V gene. CDR3: CASSVDRGRGGYTF. In nucleotides, the CDR3 is TGTGCCAGCAGCGTAGACAGGGGGCGAGGTGGCTACACCTTC.

V is TRBV3-1 and J is TRBJ2-1; TRBD2 agrees at 7 bases. CDR1 LGHDT and CDR2 YNNKEL come from the germline V gene (reference sequence). This CDR3 comprises 15 residues. Trimming removed 4 bases from V and 2 bases from J; junction bases left unmatched: 5. CDR3 in DNA: TGTGCCAGCAGCCTCAGCGGGAACCCCTACAATGAGCAGTTCTTC. Amino acids: CASSLSGNPYNEQFF.

The chain is built from TRBV5-8 and TRBJ2-1; perhaps TRBD1 as D (6 bases). CDR3 length equals 17 residues. Trimming shortened V by 0 bases and J by 2 bases, and 15 bases separated the two germline ends. Germline loops: CDR1 SGHTS, CDR2 YDEGEE. The CDR3 nucleotides are TGTGCCAGCAGCTTGGCCCTCACAGGGTTGGCCTACAATGAGCAGTTCTTC. Translated: CASSLALTGLAYNEQFF.

V and J are TRBV11-3 and TRBJ2-2; the D is unclear. This CDR3 region has 13 residues. Per the germline V gene, CDR1 is SGHNT and CDR2 is YENEEA. V was trimmed by 1 base and J by 6 bases, leaving 6 bases between them. Written as DNA, the CDR3 is TGTGCCAGCAGCTTAGTGGGGTCCGGGGAGCTGTTTTTT. Translated, it gives CASSLVGSGELFF.

This clonotype has more than one count but fewer than ten. The chain couples TRBV4-1 to TRBJ2-1; 8 bases are a match to TRBD2. The V segment lost 2 bases and the J segment 1 base; nucleotides outside the gene matches: 4. Germline V CDR1 and CDR2: MGHRA, YSYEKL. CDR3 length: 16 amino acids. The CDR3 protein is CASSQSGSRSYNEQFF. CDR3 DNA sequence: TGCGCCAGCAGCCAAAGCGGGAGTCGATCCTACAATGAGCAGTTCTTC.

This clonotype was seen at least ten times. This CDR3 is CASSISIQETQYF. CDR3 DNA sequence: TGTGCCAGCAGCATAAGTATCCAAGAGACCCAGTACTTC. J is TRBJ2-5 and V is TRBV4-2; no clear D. The V and J ends lost 5 bases and 1 base respectively, with 8 bases between them. The CDR3 spans 13 residues. The V gene's germline CDR1 is LGHNA and CDR2 YNFKEQ.

The chain links TRBV3-1 to TRBJ2-3; 7 positions match TRBD2. Losses at the gene ends were 8 bases for V and 6 bases for J; bases not matched to a gene: 11. The CDR3 consists of 14 residues. Germline lookup yields CDR1 LGHDT and CDR2 YNNKEL (reference sequence). CDR3 nucleotides: TGTGCCAGCCGCTCCGAAGCGGGATTGGATACGCAGTATTTT. The encoded protein is CASRSEAGLDTQYF.

V is TRBV10-2 and J is TRBJ2-3; TRBD2 might be the D (7 bases). The CDR3 covers 12 residues. The germline V gene encodes CDR1 WSHSY and CDR2 SAAADI. V gave up 10 bases and J gave up 10 bases, with 18 bases separating them. The CDR3 sequence is CATREGEGAQYF. In DNA form, the CDR3 reads TGCGCCACGAGAGAGGGGGAGGGGGCGCAGTATTTT.

With regard to this clonotype: The junction does not match germline at one end; this may be a read error. V is TRBV27 and J is TRBJ2-5; TRBD1 agrees at 8 bases. The DNA end is more similar to TRBJ2-7, so the J call may be wrong. Germline values: CDR1 MNHEY, CDR2 SMNVEV (reference sequence). The CDR3 has 14 residues. The CDR3 coding sequence is TGTGCTAGCAGACCGAGACAGGGGCGCTACGAGCAGTACTTC. It translates to CASRPRQGRYEQYF.

This clonotype has a single count. The CDR3 region has the DNA TGCGCCAGCAGCCAAGGAGCGGGTTACACTGAAGCTTTCTTT. Translating gives CASSQGAGYTEAFF. The V and J genes are TRBV4-1 and TRBJ1-1; D gene ambiguous. Germline V gene data show CDR1 as MGHRA and CDR2 as YSYEKL. Trimming stripped 1 base from V and 3 bases from J, with 9 bases between. The CDR3 loop spans 14 amino acids.